These T cell receptor beta chains were read from a single sample in a study of blood T cell repertoires in COVID-19. Assay used: immunoSEQ multiplex PCR; TCRdb lists only in-frame clones, some missing. The table lists approximately 210,000 clones, around 82% of them singletons. Sequences were obtained from peripheral blood. These TCRs come from a woman aged 40 to 50 with acute or convalescent COVID-19. Each CDR3 is given with its conserved first and last residue. A D gene is named only where the DNA matches it firmly. Clone size is shown for a subset of rows, as once, few, many or a class of expanded clone.

cdr3_nt: TGTGCCAGCAGTTACCCGCGACTAGCGGGGGGAAGGGGTGAGCAGTTCTTC
cdr3_aa: CASSYPRLAGGRGEQFF
d_call: TRBD2
cdr3_length: 17
clone_size: .
v_call: TRBV6-2/TRBV6-3
j_call: TRBJ2-1

cdr3_nt: TGTGCCAGCAGTTACAACGGACTAGGGGTTGGTGAGCAGTTCTTC
cdr3_aa: CASSYNGLGVGEQFF
d_call: TRBD2
cdr3_length: 15
clone_size: .
v_call: TRBV6-5
j_call: TRBJ2-1

cdr3_nt: TGTGCCAGCAGCGACGGGACTAGCGGGGGAAGCACAGATACGCAGTATTTT
cdr3_aa: CASSDGTSGGSTDTQYF
d_call: TRBD2
cdr3_length: 17
clone_size: .
v_call: TRBV9
j_call: TRBJ2-3

cdr3_nt: TGTGCCAGCAGGACAGGGGGCAGGGAGCAGTACTTC
cdr3_aa: CASRTGGREQYF
d_call: TRBD1
cdr3_length: 12
clone_size: once
v_call: TRBV12-3/TRBV12-4
j_call: TRBJ2-7

cdr3_nt: TGTGCCAGCAGCAAAGGTCCGGGCCCACAGGCCGACGAGCAGTACTTC
cdr3_aa: CASSKGPGPQADEQYF
d_call: .
cdr3_length: 16
clone_size: .
v_call: TRBV21-1
j_call: TRBJ2-7

cdr3_nt: TGTGCCAGCAGAGGGACTAGCGGGAGCGCAGATACGCAGTATTTT
cdr3_aa: CASRGTSGSADTQYF
d_call: TRBD2
cdr3_length: 15
clone_size: .
v_call: TRBV7-2
j_call: TRBJ2-3

cdr3_nt: TGTGCCAGCAGCCCTACAACTAGCGTATCCGGGGAGACCCAGTACTTC
cdr3_aa: CASSPTTSVSGETQYF
d_call: TRBD2
cdr3_length: 16
clone_size: .
v_call: TRBV11-2
j_call: TRBJ2-5

cdr3_nt: TGTGCCAGCAGCTTACGGGTTCTAGCGGGGGTCACAGATACGCAGTATTTT
cdr3_aa: CASSLRVLAGVTDTQYF
d_call: TRBD2
cdr3_length: 17
clone_size: .
v_call: TRBV7-6
j_call: TRBJ2-3

cdr3_nt: TGTGCCAGCATAGGGACAGGGGTTGAAGCTTTCTTT
cdr3_aa: CASIGTGVEAFF
d_call: TRBD1
cdr3_length: 12
clone_size: .
v_call: TRBV2
j_call: TRBJ1-1

cdr3_nt: TGTGCCAGCAGCCCGGGACAGGGAATAGGCTCCTACGAGCAGTACTTC
cdr3_aa: CASSPGQGIGSYEQYF
d_call: TRBD1
cdr3_length: 16
clone_size: .
v_call: TRBV5-8
j_call: TRBJ2-7

cdr3_nt: TGCGCCAGCAGCCCTGGGACAGTCCGCACAGATACGCAGTATTTT
cdr3_aa: CASSPGTVRTDTQYF
d_call: TRBD1
cdr3_length: 15
clone_size: .
v_call: TRBV4-3
j_call: TRBJ2-3

cdr3_nt: TGTGCCAGCAGCCAAGTCGGGGGGGTTACAACTAGCGGCTACACCGGGGAGCTGTTTTTT
cdr3_aa: CASSQVGGVTTSGYTGELFF
d_call: TRBD2
cdr3_length: 20
clone_size: .
v_call: TRBV4-2
j_call: TRBJ2-2

cdr3_nt: TGTGCCATCTTACATGACTATGGCTACACCTTC
cdr3_aa: CAILHDYGYTF
d_call: .
cdr3_length: 11
clone_size: .
v_call: TRBV25-1
j_call: TRBJ1-2

cdr3_nt: TGCGCCAGCAGCCAAGATGACCGGACAGTGAAAAACATTCAGTACTTC
cdr3_aa: CASSQDDRTVKNIQYF
d_call: .
cdr3_length: 16
clone_size: .
v_call: TRBV4-1
j_call: TRBJ2-4

cdr3_nt: TGTGCCAGCAGCTTAGATTGGAGGAGACAGGGGGGAGGCTACACCTTC
cdr3_aa: CASSLDWRRQGGGYTF
d_call: TRBD1
cdr3_length: 16
clone_size: once
v_call: TRBV13
j_call: TRBJ1-2

cdr3_nt: TGTGCCAGCAGCTTAGGGTTCGGGACTAGCGGTTCTAGCACAGATACGCAGTATTTT
cdr3_aa: CASSLGFGTSGSSTDTQYF
d_call: TRBD2
cdr3_length: 19
clone_size: .
v_call: TRBV7-9
j_call: TRBJ2-3

cdr3_nt: TGTGCCAGCAGTTACTCGAAGCGGGAGGGCCGATGGGGTACGCAGTATTTT
cdr3_aa: CASSYSKREGRWGTQYF
d_call: TRBD2
cdr3_length: 17
clone_size: .
v_call: TRBV6-2/TRBV6-3
j_call: TRBJ2-3

cdr3_nt: TGTGCCAGCTCACCGCAACAGAACACCGGGGAGCTGTTTTTT
cdr3_aa: CASSPQQNTGELFF
d_call: .
cdr3_length: 14
clone_size: .
v_call: TRBV18
j_call: TRBJ2-2

cdr3_nt: TGCAGCGTAGATCCGGGACTCCTGGGCGGGTACTCCTACAATGAGCAGTTCTTC
cdr3_aa: CSVDPGLLGGYSYNEQFF
d_call: .
cdr3_length: 18
clone_size: .
v_call: TRBV29-1
j_call: TRBJ2-1

cdr3_nt: TGTGCCAGCTCACCCCAGGGGACCGGGGAGAACACTGAAGCTTTCTTT
cdr3_aa: CASSPQGTGENTEAFF
d_call: .
cdr3_length: 16
clone_size: .
v_call: TRBV18
j_call: TRBJ1-1

cdr3_nt: TGTGCTAGTGGTTTGCGGTCTTTGGCGGACGGGAAAAGGCAGTTCTTC
cdr3_aa: CASGLRSLADGKRQFF
d_call: .
cdr3_length: 16
clone_size: .
v_call: TRBV12-5
j_call: TRBJ2-1

cdr3_nt: TGCGCCAGCTCGGGGGGGACCAACTATGGCTACACCTTC
cdr3_aa: CASSGGTNYGYTF
d_call: .
cdr3_length: 13
clone_size: .
v_call: TRBV10-1
j_call: TRBJ1-2

cdr3_nt: TGTGCCAGCGGGCTCGGGGCAGATACGCAGTATTTT
cdr3_aa: CASGLGADTQYF
d_call: .
cdr3_length: 12
clone_size: .
v_call: TRBV7-9
j_call: TRBJ2-3

cdr3_nt: TGTGCCAGCAGCTTAGCGGGGGGCTCCTACAATGAGCAGTTCTTC
cdr3_aa: CASSLAGGSYNEQFF
d_call: TRBD2
cdr3_length: 15
clone_size: .
v_call: TRBV11-2
j_call: TRBJ2-1

cdr3_nt: TGCGCCAGCAGTGAACCCGGGACACCGAGCTCCTATAATTCACCCCTCCACTTT
cdr3_aa: CASSEPGTPSSYNSPLHF
d_call: .
cdr3_length: 18
clone_size: .
v_call: TRBV10-1
j_call: TRBJ1-6

cdr3_nt: TGTGCCAGCTCACGCGACAGGGCAAACACCGGGGAGCTGTTTTTT
cdr3_aa: CASSRDRANTGELFF
d_call: TRBD1
cdr3_length: 15
clone_size: .
v_call: TRBV18
j_call: TRBJ2-2

cdr3_nt: TGTGCCAGCTCACCAGACGGCGGCGGGGAGCTGTTTTTT
cdr3_aa: CASSPDGGGELFF
d_call: .
cdr3_length: 13
clone_size: .
v_call: TRBV18
j_call: TRBJ2-2

cdr3_nt: TGTGCCAGTAGTAATCGGGACAGGGAATATGGAAAACTGTTTTTT
cdr3_aa: CASSNRDREYGKLFF
d_call: TRBD1
cdr3_length: 15
clone_size: once
v_call: TRBV19
j_call: TRBJ1-4

cdr3_nt: TGCGCCAGCAGCTTGAGTGTTGGGGGGCCGGGACAGGGCTCCTACAATGAGCAGTTCTTC
cdr3_aa: CASSLSVGGPGQGSYNEQFF
d_call: TRBD1
cdr3_length: 20
clone_size: .
v_call: TRBV5-1
j_call: TRBJ2-1

cdr3_nt: TGTGCCTGGAGTGTCGACAGCTCCTACGAGCAGTACTTC
cdr3_aa: CAWSVDSSYEQYF
d_call: .
cdr3_length: 13
clone_size: .
v_call: TRBV30
j_call: TRBJ2-7

cdr3_nt: TGTGCCACCACTGCGGGGAGCGAGAACACTGAAGCTTTCTTT
cdr3_aa: CATTAGSENTEAFF
d_call: .
cdr3_length: 14
clone_size: .
v_call: TRBV15
j_call: TRBJ1-1

cdr3_nt: TGTGCCAGCAGCTTCTCGGACAGGGCATATGGCTACACCTTC
cdr3_aa: CASSFSDRAYGYTF
d_call: TRBD1
cdr3_length: 14
clone_size: .
v_call: TRBV5-6
j_call: TRBJ1-2

cdr3_nt: TGTGCCAGCAGTCCGTTAGGACTAGCGGCGACCGGGGAGCTGTTTTTT
cdr3_aa: CASSPLGLAATGELFF
d_call: TRBD2
cdr3_length: 16
clone_size: few
v_call: TRBV2
j_call: TRBJ2-2

cdr3_nt: TGTGCCAGCCATCCCGGACTAGCACCCGGGGAGCTGTTTTTT
cdr3_aa: CASHPGLAPGELFF
d_call: TRBD2
cdr3_length: 14
clone_size: .
v_call: TRBV18
j_call: TRBJ2-2

cdr3_nt: TGTGCCAGCAGTTATGGACAGTTAAAATCTAACTATGGCTACACCTTC
cdr3_aa: CASSYGQLKSNYGYTF
d_call: .
cdr3_length: 16
clone_size: .
v_call: TRBV6-6
j_call: TRBJ1-2

cdr3_nt: TGTGCCAGTAGTCGCGGCGGGTACAATGAGCAGTTCTTC
cdr3_aa: CASSRGGYNEQFF
d_call: .
cdr3_length: 13
clone_size: few
v_call: TRBV19
j_call: TRBJ2-1

cdr3_nt: TGTGCCAGCAGCGCCCGACTAGCGGGGGGAACAGATACGCAGTATTTT
cdr3_aa: CASSARLAGGTDTQYF
d_call: TRBD2
cdr3_length: 16
clone_size: .
v_call: TRBV9
j_call: TRBJ2-3

cdr3_nt: TGTGCCAGCAGCCCGGGCAGGGGGTCTTACTCTGGAAACACCATATATTTT
cdr3_aa: CASSPGRGSYSGNTIYF
d_call: TRBD1
cdr3_length: 17
clone_size: .
v_call: TRBV2
j_call: TRBJ1-3

cdr3_nt: TGTGCCAGTAGTGACCGGGACAGGGGGCGTCGGAACACTGAAGCTTTCTTT
cdr3_aa: CASSDRDRGRRNTEAFF
d_call: TRBD1
cdr3_length: 17
clone_size: .
v_call: TRBV19
j_call: TRBJ1-1